This is a list of T cell receptor beta chains from one sample in a study of T-cell memory formation after mild COVID-19. TCRdb used MiXCR to reprocess the 5' RACE reads, holding one entry per CDR3 protein. The sample records around 200,000 distinct CDR3 sequences, 7.5% to 10% being singletons. Sequenced sample: PBMCs or a T cell subset sorted from them (not recorded which). These receptors all stem from a man between 18 and 35 years old who had mild COVID-19 (a few samples of this study predate the infection). Cell type and time point are not known. Both conserved end residues are part of each CDR3. A D gene is named only where the DNA matches it firmly. Part of the rows lack a size; the others show once, few, many or a class for expanded clones.

DNA | CDR3 | J | size | V | D
TGCAGTGCTCCCTGGGTCTACAATGAGCAGTTCTTC | CSAPWVYNEQFF | TRBJ2-1 | . | TRBV20-1 | .
TGTGCCAGAAGCCCCCGCTCGGGGATTCAGCCCCAGCATTTT | CARSPRSGIQPQHF | TRBJ1-5 | . | TRBV21-1 | .
TGTGCCAGCAGCTCCTTAGCGGGGGCCTACGAGCAGTACTTC | CASSSLAGAYEQYF | TRBJ2-7 | . | TRBV7-2 | TRBD2
TGCAGTGCTCCAAAGTTGGGGGGCTCACCCCTCCACTTT | CSAPKLGGSPLHF | TRBJ1-6 | few | TRBV20-1 | .
TGTGCCAGCAGTTTTACTGAGACTAGCGGCACAGATACGCAGTATTTT | CASSFTETSGTDTQYF | TRBJ2-3 | many | TRBV12-3/TRBV12-4 | TRBD2
TGTGCCAGTAACCGAGACCCCGGAGGGGACACTGAAGCTTTCTTT | CASNRDPGGDTEAFF | TRBJ1-1 | few | TRBV19 | .
TGTGCCAGCAGCGCGTCAAGGGGGGGGGGTGGCAATCAGCCCCAGCATTTT | CASSASRGGGGNQPQHF | TRBJ1-5 | . | TRBV7-9 | .
TGCGCCAGCAGCTTGGCCGTAGACCAGCCGGAGACCCAGTACTTC | CASSLAVDQPETQYF | TRBJ2-5 | . | TRBV5-1 | .
TGTGCCAGCAGCTTACCGGATTCACCCCTCCACTTT | CASSLPDSPLHF | TRBJ1-6 | few | TRBV7-9 | .
TGCAGTGCTAAGGTTGGGACAGGGGGGCGTGAGCAGTTCTTC | CSAKVGTGGREQFF | TRBJ2-1 | many | TRBV20-1 | TRBD1
TGTGCCAGCAGCCAGGCTGGTCGAAACACTGAAGCTTTCTTT | CASSQAGRNTEAFF | TRBJ1-1 | few | TRBV4-2 | .
TGTGCCAGCAGTCGGACCGGGACGTATTTTCAGCCCCAGCATTTT | CASSRTGTYFQPQHF | TRBJ1-5 | . | TRBV7-2 | .
TGTGCCAGCAGCCCGGACCCTTATGGCTACACCTTC | CASSPDPYGYTF | TRBJ1-2 | many | TRBV7-9 | .
TGTGCCAGCATTAGGCCGACCTCTGGAAACACCATATATTTT | CASIRPTSGNTIYF | TRBJ1-3 | few | TRBV2 | .
TGCAGTGCTAGAGGGTTGACAGGGAAAGAGACCCAGTACTTC | CSARGLTGKETQYF | TRBJ2-5 | . | TRBV20-1 | TRBD1
TGCAGTGCCCATGGGGGGTCCTACAATGAGCAGTTCTTC | CSAHGGSYNEQFF | TRBJ2-1 | few | TRBV20-1 | .
TGTGCCAGCGGCACAAGGACTAGCAATGAGCAGTTCTTC | CASGTRTSNEQFF | TRBJ2-1 | few | TRBV7-2 | TRBD2
TGTGCCAGCAGCTTGAACCTCGCCGGACAGGTTCAAGAGACCCAGTACTTC | CASSLNLAGQVQETQYF | TRBJ2-5 | . | TRBV9 | TRBD1
TGTGCCAGCAACAACAGGGTAGACACTGAAGCTTTCTTT | CASNNRVDTEAFF | TRBJ1-1 | many | TRBV7-2 | .
TGTGCCAGCAGCTTAGGGGGACTAGCGGGGGTCGGGGAGCTGTTTTTT | CASSLGGLAGVGELFF | TRBJ2-2 | . | TRBV11-2 | TRBD2
TGCGCCAGCGGGGACAGAAGGACAGATACGCAGTATTTT | CASGDRRTDTQYF | TRBJ2-3 | . | TRBV5-1 | TRBD1
TGTGCCACCAGCAGAATCCGGACAGGGGGTGGCTACACCTTC | CATSRIRTGGGYTF | TRBJ1-2 | once | TRBV15 | TRBD1
TGTGCCAGCAGCCAAGGCAGGGGGCATGGATCACCCCTCCACTTT | CASSQGRGHGSPLHF | TRBJ1-6 | many | TRBV3-1 | TRBD1
TGCAGTGCTAGAGTCCAGGGTGAAGCTTTCTTT | CSARVQGEAFF | TRBJ1-1 | . | TRBV20-1 | .
TGTGCCACCCCACGATTCGACAGGGTGGACACCGGGGAGCTGTTTTTT | CATPRFDRVDTGELFF | TRBJ2-2 | . | TRBV28 | TRBD1
TGTGCCAGCAGTTACCAGTGGTCACCCCTCCACTTT | CASSYQWSPLHF | TRBJ1-6 | . | TRBV6-2/TRBV6-3 | .
TGTGCCGTCCTTACAGGGGTTTCTGACGGTTCACCCCTCCACTTT | CAVLTGVSDGSPLHF | TRBJ1-6 | few | TRBV7-9 | TRBD1
TGTGCCAGCAGCGTAGAAACAGGGAATTCACCCCTCCACTTT | CASSVETGNSPLHF | TRBJ1-6 | . | TRBV9 | .
TGTGCCAGCAGTCAATTCTTTAGGGGAGGGGGAGAGCAGTACTTC | CASSQFFRGGGEQYF | TRBJ2-7 | few | TRBV6-5 | .
TGTGCCACCAGTGTCACGGGACGCTCGTACTTC | CATSVTGRSYF | TRBJ2-7 | . | TRBV24-1 | .
TGTGCCAGCAGTTACGCCGGAGGAGAAGCTTTCTTT | CASSYAGGEAFF | TRBJ1-1 | . | TRBV6-2/TRBV6-3 | .
TGTGCCAGCCGACGGTCGAGGGGCGGTGGCCAAGAGACCCAGTACTTC | CASRRSRGGGQETQYF | TRBJ2-5 | few | TRBV7-6 | .
TGTGCCAGCAGTTTAGGGCAGGGGGGATCGACAGATACGCAGTATTTT | CASSLGQGGSTDTQYF | TRBJ2-3 | few | TRBV12-3/TRBV12-4 | .
TGTGCCAGCAGGGGCGAAGGGAGGTCAGAGACCCAGTACTTC | CASRGEGRSETQYF | TRBJ2-5 | . | TRBV7-9 | .
TGCGCCAGCAGCCAAGAGTATATACGGCCAGGGGTTGGTAGAACAGATACGCAGTATTTT | CASSQEYIRPGVGRTDTQYF | TRBJ2-3 | few | TRBV4-3 | .
TGTGCCAGCAGTAAAGGGCAAAATCAGCCCCAGCATTTT | CASSKGQNQPQHF | TRBJ1-5 | . | TRBV5-4 | .
TGTGCCACCAGCAGAGATCTAAGGATTTGGGAGACCCAGTACTTC | CATSRDLRIWETQYF | TRBJ2-5 | . | TRBV15 | .
TGTGCCAGCAGTCCCGACGGTTTTAACTATGGCTACACCTTC | CASSPDGFNYGYTF | TRBJ1-2 | . | TRBV12-3/TRBV12-4 | .
TGTGCCACCAGTGATATGGGACATGGCTACACCTTC | CATSDMGHGYTF | TRBJ1-2 | . | TRBV24-1 | .
TGCGCCAGCCGAAAACCCGAGACAGGGAAAGACTACGAGCAGTACTTC | CASRKPETGKDYEQYF | TRBJ2-7 | . | TRBV5-1 | TRBD1
TGTGCCAGCTCACCATTGGGACAGGGCCTCAATGAGCAGTTCTTC | CASSPLGQGLNEQFF | TRBJ2-1 | . | TRBV18 | TRBD1
TGTGCCAGCAGTTACTCGGGGCTAGCGGGCCTCCAAGAGACCCAGTACTTC | CASSYSGLAGLQETQYF | TRBJ2-5 | few | TRBV6-5 | TRBD2
TGTGCCAGCAATTCCTCTGGGGCCAACGTCCTGACTTTC | CASNSSGANVLTF | TRBJ2-6 | few | TRBV6-4 | .
TGTGCCTGGAGGATGGGACCGCCGGTGACCGGGGAGCTGTTTTTT | CAWRMGPPVTGELFF | TRBJ2-2 | many | TRBV30 | .
TGTGCCAGCAGCTATGGACCCAAGAACACTGAAGCTTTCTTT | CASSYGPKNTEAFF | TRBJ1-1 | many | TRBV7-8 | .
TGTGCCAGCAGCTTAGGTACTAATGAAAAACTGTTTTTT | CASSLGTNEKLFF | TRBJ1-4 | few | TRBV7-2 | .
TGCGCCAGCAGGACTGGCCCTATCGAGGGCTACACCTTC | CASRTGPIEGYTF | TRBJ1-2 | many | TRBV5-1 | .
TGCGCCAGCAGCTTCCAGTATAATTCACCCCTCCACTTT | CASSFQYNSPLHF | TRBJ1-6 | few | TRBV5-1 | .
TGTGCCAGCAGCTTGGACGGGGTTGAAAAACTGTTTTTT | CASSLDGVEKLFF | TRBJ1-4 | . | TRBV5-4 | .
TGTGCCACCAGCAGAGGACACCTAGAGACCCAGTACTTC | CATSRGHLETQYF | TRBJ2-5 | few | TRBV15 | .
TGTGCCAGCAGAGGCGGAGATACGCAGTATTTT | CASRGGDTQYF | TRBJ2-3 | few | TRBV6-5 | .
TGTGCCAGCAGCTTGACTGGCGATTCCTACGAGCAGTACTTC | CASSLTGDSYEQYF | TRBJ2-7 | . | TRBV5-6 | .
TGTGCCACCACTAATACAGATCCCTCACCCCTCCACTTT | CATTNTDPSPLHF | TRBJ1-6 | many | TRBV15 | .
TGTGCCAGCAGAGACCCTGGACGGGCAAATCAGCCCCAGCATTTT | CASRDPGRANQPQHF | TRBJ1-5 | few | TRBV2 | .
TGTGCCAGCAGATTGGGCACTGAAGCTTTCTTT | CASRLGTEAFF | TRBJ1-1 | . | TRBV12-3/TRBV12-4 | .
TGCAGTGCTAGAGATCGCGGACGACATGTCTACGAGCAGTACTTC | CSARDRGRHVYEQYF | TRBJ2-7 | few | TRBV20-1 | .